What follows are 25 T cell receptor beta chains derived from one specimen sequenced in a study of glioma-infiltrating T cells. TCR alpha and beta CDR3 regions were amplified from RNA using iRepertoire nested multiplex PCR. TCRdb reprocessed the multiplex PCR reads with MiXCR, giving one entry per CDR3 protein. The sample lists roughly 350,000 distinct CDR3 sequences; more than 35% were seen once. Sample: glioma tissue, nonneoplastic brain tissue, or PBMCs (not recorded which). All receptors come from a human donor with low-grade glioma or glioblastoma, undergoing nonglioma brain surgery, or in good health (not recorded which).

The rearrangement links TRBV27 to TRBJ1-1; maybe TRBD1 (5 bases). The germline CDR1 and CDR2 sequences are MNHEY and SMNVEV (reference sequence). The CDR3 is 15 residues long. Deletions cut 8 bases from V and 3 bases from J, with 19 bases between. In DNA, the CDR3 is TGTGCCAGCTCACCAAGTGAGCAGGGTGACACTGAAGCTTTCTTT. This sequence encodes CASSPSEQGDTEAFF.

The chain has TRBV20-1 and TRBJ2-1; 11 bases are a match to TRBD2. Germline lookup yields CDR1 DFQATT and CDR2 SNEGSKA (reference sequence). V lost 4 bases and J lost 4; bases outside the gene matches: 9. The CDR3 is 16 residues long. CDR3: CSATGTSGVRYNEQFF. The CDR3 nucleotides read TGCAGTGCTACGGGGACTAGCGGAGTCAGGTACAATGAGCAGTTCTTC.

The chain is built from TRBV7-9 and TRBJ1-5, with D unclear. V was clipped by 5 bases and J by 0 bases, with 5 bases between them. This CDR3 has 13 amino acids. The germline CDR1 and CDR2 sequences are SEHNR and FQNEAQ (reference sequence). The DNA of the CDR3 is TGTGCCAGCAGCCCCAATAGCAATCAGCCCCAGCATTTT. Translation: CASSPNSNQPQHF.

The CDR3: CSASLRSSYEQFF. The CDR3 DNA follows: TGCAGTGCTAGTCTCAGGAGCTCCTACGAGCAGTTCTTC. J is TRBJ2-1 and V is TRBV20-1, with no clear D. Trimming took off 3 bases at V and 10 bases at J, with 16 bases between the two ends. The CDR3 loop spans 13 amino acids. Germline V gene data show CDR1 as DFQATT and CDR2 as SNEGSKA (reference sequence).

The chain carries TRBV3-1 and TRBJ1-5; 7 bases line up with TRBD1. The CDR3 has 16 amino acids. V shed 5 bases, J shed 5 bases, and the junction held 12 bases outside the gene matches. The germline gives CDR1 LGHDT, CDR2 YNNKEL (reference sequence). The CDR3 protein is CASSEHRGVTYQPQHF. Here the CDR3 DNA reads TGTGCCAGCAGCGAGCACAGGGGCGTAACATATCAGCCCCAGCATTTT.

V is TRBV4-2 and J is TRBJ2-1; 13 bases fit TRBD2. This CDR3 spans 20 amino acids. The germline CDR1 and CDR2 sequences are LGHNA and YNFKEQ. V was clipped by 4 bases and J by 0 bases; unmatched bases: 12. The CDR3 nucleotides are TGTGCCAGCAGCCGGAAACCGGGACTAGCGGGACAGAGCTCCTACAATGAGCAGTTCTTC. This sequence encodes CASSRKPGLAGQSSYNEQFF.

There are a few counts of this clonotype. The V gene is TRBV6-6, the J gene TRBJ2-3; D may be TRBD2 (5 bases). Trimming removed 0 bases from V and 2 bases from J, with 18 bases in between. CDR1 is MNHNY and CDR2 is SVGAGI in the germline V gene (reference sequence). This CDR3 has 18 residues. The CDR3 sequence: CASSYSKAVYGFTDTQYF. As DNA, the CDR3 is TGTGCCAGCAGTTACTCGAAAGCGGTGTATGGGTTCACAGATACGCAGTATTTT.

This clonotype was recorded many times. The gene calls are TRBV15 and TRBJ1-1; D possibly corresponds to TRBD1 (5 bases). From germline, CDR1 is LNHNV and CDR2 YYDKDF (reference sequence). This CDR3 is built from 14 residues. Trimming took 5 bases from V and 4 from J, leaving 14 bases between them. CDR3 nucleotides: TGTGCCACCAGCGTTGGACATGTCGGCACTGAAGCTTTCTTT. Residues: CATSVGHVGTEAFF. Full variable domain (rest looked up from reference TRBV15 and TRBJ1-1): DAMVIQNPRYQVTQFGKPVTLSCSQTLNHNVMYWYQQKSSQAPKLLFHYYDKDFNNEADTPDNFQSRRPNTSFCFLDIRSPGLGDTAMYLCATSVGHVGTEAFFGQGTRLTVV.

About this clonotype itself: This clone may be a read error of a much larger clone one base away. The chain joins TRBV6-2 or TRBV6-3 to TRBJ2-7; no clear D. CDR1 is MNHEY and CDR2 is SVGEGT in the germline V gene. This CDR3 is built from 13 residues. CDR3 region: CANSYGLWYEQYF. The CDR3 DNA reads TGTGCCAACAGTTACGGTCTATGGTACGAGCAGTACTTC.

This clonotype has at least ten counts. The gene calls are TRBV6-2 or TRBV6-3 and TRBJ2-7; no reliable D call. CDR1 is MNHEY, CDR2 SVGEGT, per germline. This CDR3 has 14 residues. The V end lost 6 bases, the J end lost 5 bases, and 17 bases lay between the germline ends. CDR3: CASSQDGPLDEQYF. DNA of the CDR3: TGTGCCAGCAGCCAAGACGGACCCTTGGACGAGCAGTACTTC.

This chain links TRBV27 with TRBJ2-7; D is undetermined. This CDR3 contains 15 residues. Germline V lookup: CDR1 MNHEY, CDR2 SMNVEV (reference sequence). Trimming took off 2 bases at V and 2 bases at J, with 13 bases between the two ends. CDR3 protein: CASSLGVGVAYEQYF. The CDR3, as DNA: TGTGCCAGCAGTTTAGGCGTAGGTGTCGCCTACGAGCAGTACTTC.

The J gene is TRBJ2-1, the V gene TRBV24-1; 16 bases match TRBD2. Trimming took 2 bases from V and 4 from J; bases not matched to a gene: 10. The germline V gene encodes CDR1 KGHDR and CDR2 SFDVKD. This CDR3 is built from 20 residues. In DNA, the CDR3 is TGTGCCACCAGTGATTACACCGGGACTAGCGGGAGGGCGGGATACAATGAGCAGTTCTTC. This sequence encodes CATSDYTGTSGRAGYNEQFF.

The sample holds many counts of this clonotype. The J gene is TRBJ1-2, the V gene TRBV20-1, with 7 bases fitting TRBD1. This CDR3 has 13 amino acids. V trimming: 5 bases; J trimming: 8 bases; junction bases outside the gene matches: 11. Per germline, CDR1 DFQATT and CDR2 SNEGSKA (reference sequence). The CDR3 loop reads CSAEGQQHRGYTF. CDR3 DNA: TGCAGTGCTGAGGGACAGCAGCACAGGGGCTACACCTTC.

This clonotype has ten or more counts. The chain uses TRBV7-2 and TRBJ2-3; D ambiguous. The CDR3 contains 16 residues. V lost 4 bases and J lost 10, with 24 bases in between. Germline loops: CDR1 SGHTA, CDR2 FQGNSA. CDR3 protein: CASSSRSSSNISPQYF. The CDR3 DNA reads TGTGCCAGCAGCTCCCGATCGTCCTCAAACATCTCCCCGCAGTATTTT.

The chain combines TRBV6-4 with TRBJ2-1; D is ambiguous. Trimming took 5 bases from V and 3 from J, leaving 14 bases between them. Germline V gives CDR1 MRHNA, CDR2 SNTAGT. The CDR3 covers 15 residues. The chain's CDR3 is CASSPRIWLYNEQFF. CDR3 sequence (DNA): TGTGCCAGCAGTCCCAGAATTTGGCTCTACAATGAGCAGTTCTTC.

This clonotype turned up a few times. This rearrangement joins TRBV27 to TRBJ1-4; 8 bases agree with TRBD1. Germline V CDR1 and CDR2: MNHEY, SMNVEV (reference sequence). The trim removed 5 bases at V and 7 bases at J, leaving 6 bases unmatched. CDR3 length equals 14 residues. The CDR3 here is CASSTGTGFEKLFF. The CDR3 DNA follows: TGTGCCAGCAGTACCGGGACAGGCTTTGAAAAACTGTTTTTT.

V usage is TRBV27 and J usage is TRBJ2-3, with D maybe TRBD2 (6 bases). Trimming shortened V by 5 bases and J by 2 bases, and 17 bases separated the two germline ends. The germline V gene has CDR1 MNHEY and CDR2 SMNVEV (reference sequence). The CDR3 extends over 16 amino acids. In nucleotides, the CDR3 is TGTGCCAGCAGTCCCGGGGTTAGCGGAATCACAGATACGCAGTATTTT. It codes for CASSPGVSGITDTQYF.

This chain links TRBV20-1 with TRBJ2-1; D is perhaps TRBD2 (6 bases). This CDR3 spans 17 amino acids. Trimming left V 5 bases short and J 0 bases short, with 20 bases between. Per germline, CDR1 DFQATT and CDR2 SNEGSKA (reference sequence). The CDR3 spells CSASLGLLATSYNEQFF. CDR3 nucleotides: TGCAGTGCTTCCTTGGGCCTCCTAGCGACCTCCTACAATGAGCAGTTCTTC.

This chain uses TRBV27 with TRBJ2-6; D is uncertain. The germline V and J ends were trimmed by 10 bases and 0 bases, with 13 bases remaining between them. This CDR3 comprises 15 residues. Germline V gene data show CDR1 as MNHEY and CDR2 as SMNVEV (reference sequence). The DNA for the CDR3 is TGTGCCACCAGATCAGGATCCTCTGGGGCCAACGTCCTGACTTTC. It translates to CATRSGSSGANVLTF.

For this clonotype: This could be a read error, since a much larger clone is one nucleotide away. The chain combines TRBV7-9 with TRBJ2-1; D assignment may be TRBD1 or TRBD2 (6 bases each). The CDR3 extends over 19 amino acids. Germline CDR1 reads SEHNR; CDR2 reads FQNEAQ (reference sequence). The CDR3 loop reads CASSYMTGGRPGIYNEQLF. The CDR3 DNA reads TGTGCCAGCAGCTATATGACCGGGGGCCGCCCGGGGATCTACAATGAGCAGCTCTTC.

The chain uses TRBV6-1 and TRBJ2-7; D possibly corresponds to TRBD1 (5 bases). Germline V gene sequence: CDR1 MNHNS, CDR2 SASEGT. The ends were cut back, 5 bases at V and 6 bases at J, with 17 bases in the middle. The CDR3 sequence is 14 residues long. This chain's CDR3 is CASSLRGSAAEQYF. The CDR3 DNA is TGTGCCAGCAGTTTAAGGGGCTCGGCCGCCGAGCAGTACTTC.

As regards this clonotype: A much larger clone is a single base away; this may be a read error. The chain employs TRBV14 and TRBJ2-3; TRBD1 aligns across 7 bases. This CDR3 spans 13 amino acids. Germline CDR1 reads SGHDN; CDR2 reads FVKESK. CDR3 DNA sequence: TGTGCCAGCAGCCAAGTTGGGACAGATACGAAGTATTTT. Its protein product is CASSQVGTDTKYF.

The CDR3 spells CASSFSGSVPNEQYF. The CDR3 nucleotides are TGTGCCAGCAGCTTCTCCGGGAGCGTCCCCAATGAGCAGTACTTC. This sequence joins TRBV11-2 and TRBJ2-7, with D tentatively TRBD2 (6 bases). Germline-derived CDR1 and CDR2 are SGHAT and FQNNGV. CDR3 length: 15 amino acids. The V gene lost 3 bases and the J gene lost 7 bases, with 19 bases spanning the gap.

This chain connects TRBV19 to TRBJ2-2; D may match TRBD1 or TRBD2 (6 bases each). The V end was cut by 7 bases, the J end by 7 bases, with 16 bases between. This CDR3 is 14 amino acids long. Germline loops: CDR1 LNHDA, CDR2 SQIVND (reference sequence). CDR3 bases: TGTGCCAGTAAAGGCTCGGGGGCCGGCGGGGAGCTGTTTTTT. Protein sequence: CASKGSGAGGELFF.

This clonotype has just a few counts. One end of the junction varies from germline; a read error may be responsible. V usage is TRBV6-5 and J usage is TRBJ1-3; D might be TRBD1 (5 bases). From germline, CDR1 is MNHEY and CDR2 SVGAGI. The CDR3 has 18 amino acids. CDR3 amino acids: CASSYVRPGPWTGNTIHF. The CDR3 DNA reads as TGTGCCAGCAGTTACGTCCGACCGGGACCATGGACTGGAAACACCATACATTTT.